This T cell receptor (beta chain) was sequenced for a study of shared clonotypes between healthy human individuals. Whole-study findings and limits: Naive subsets tended to show greater estimated richness than memory subsets.

TCRdb's table, derived via immunoSEQ multiplex PCR, lists solely in-frame clones and lacks some. This sample has approximately 1,500,000 clones; approximately 98% occur once, and the top ten carry around 0.47%. Germline V CDR1 and CDR2: MDHEN, SYDVKM. The V and J ends lost 3 bases and 6 bases respectively, with 20 bases between them. This CDR3 is built from 16 residues. Remarks on this clone: Its antigen remains unknown.

This chain connects TRBV28 to TRBJ1-1; D is undetermined. Input material: naive CD4+ T cells sorted from blood. Subset indicated: CD45RA+ positively selected. The origin of this receptor is a man younger than 45 in good health. The CDR3 DNA reads as TGTGCCAGCAGTTTCAAGGTCGCGGATTGGAGGGCTGAAGCTTTCTTT. It yields the protein CASSFKVADWRAEAFF.